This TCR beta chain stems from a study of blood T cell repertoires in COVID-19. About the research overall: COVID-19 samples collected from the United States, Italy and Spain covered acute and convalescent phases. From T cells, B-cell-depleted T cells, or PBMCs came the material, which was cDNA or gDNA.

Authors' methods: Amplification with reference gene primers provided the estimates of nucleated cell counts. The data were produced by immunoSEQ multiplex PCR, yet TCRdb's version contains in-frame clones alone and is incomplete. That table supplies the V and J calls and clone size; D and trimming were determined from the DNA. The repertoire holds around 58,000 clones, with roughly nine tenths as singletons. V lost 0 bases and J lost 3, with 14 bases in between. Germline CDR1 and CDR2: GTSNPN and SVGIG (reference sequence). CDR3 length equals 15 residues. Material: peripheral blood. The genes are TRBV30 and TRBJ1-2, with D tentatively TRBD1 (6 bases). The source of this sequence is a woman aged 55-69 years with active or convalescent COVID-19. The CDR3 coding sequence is TGTGCCTGGAGTGTAGGGGGGGTATGGGACTATGGCTACACCTTC. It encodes CAWSVGGVWDYGYTF.